This T cell receptor beta chain was obtained from a study of T cell responses to AZD1222 COVID-19 vaccine. The CDR3 runs to 14 residues. V shed 6 bases, J shed 4 bases, and the junction held 7 bases outside the gene matches. Germline V gene lookup returns CDR1 SGHDT and CDR2 YYEEEE. About this clone itself: Its target is unknown.

Here immunoSEQ multiplex PCR was the method, and the copy in TCRdb shows in-frame clones only, minus some. The sample lists 75,000 to 85,000 clones, 60% to 85% occurring once. Overall study findings and caveats: Only a handful of people who got AZD1222 tested seropositive at baseline. Spike-specific TCR breadth and depth were elevated following two AZD1222 doses. Donors in the cohort were predominantly white British and more often female, and clonal diversity was possibly underestimated.

The gene calls are TRBV5-6 and TRBJ2-5; TRBD1 agrees at 9 bases. The origin of this receptor is an adult who received the MenACWY meningococcal vaccine as a control. The material was peripheral blood, obtained 28 days after the second dose of the MenACWY control vaccine. CDR3 nucleotides: TGTGCCAGCAAAACGACAGGGGGTTTAGAGACCCAGTACTTC. It translates to CASKTTGGLETQYF.